This T cell receptor (beta chain) was obtained from a study of T cell repertoires in cytomegalovirus infection. TCRdb re-analysed the reads in MiXCR, keeping a single row per CDR3 protein. The sample contains about 450,000 distinct CDR3 sequences, approximately 32% of which appear only once. V was shortened by 10 bases and J by 5 bases, with 23 bases between the two germline ends. The CDR3 consists of 16 residues. Germline-derived CDR1 and CDR2 are SEHNR and FQNEAQ (reference sequence). The source material was PBMCs. The sequence was obtained from a human donor in good health (CMV status not recorded). Some clones in this sample may be carry-over from other donors' samples. This chain joins TRBV7-9 and TRBJ1-4; D is ambiguous. The CDR3 loop is CATQMDLRSGNEKLFF. DNA of the CDR3: TGTGCCACTCAGATGGACCTACGTAGCGGGAATGAAAAACTGTTTTTT.